The subject of this entry is one T cell receptor (beta chain). Antigen specificity is unknown. TCRdb passed the reads through MiXCR, listing each CDR3 protein once. The sample carries roughly 120,000 distinct CDR3 sequences, 30% to 40% recorded once. These data are taken from a study of T cell repertoires in cytomegalovirus infection. The CDR3 length is 17 residues. The V segment lost 5 bases and the J segment 2 bases; nucleotides outside the gene matches: 12. Germline V lookup: CDR1 SGHTA, CDR2 FQGNSA. The chain combines TRBV7-2 with TRBJ2-7; TRBD2 matches 10 bases. The source was CD8+ T cells from cultured PBMCs, collected from culture after CMV antigen stimulation. The source of this sequence is a human donor in good health (CMV status not recorded). Some clones in this sample may be carry-over from other donors' samples. The CDR3 loop is CASSHRGSSGGAYEQYF. The CDR3 bases are TGTGCCAGCAGCCACCGCGGATCGAGCGGGGGGGCCTACGAGCAGTACTTC.